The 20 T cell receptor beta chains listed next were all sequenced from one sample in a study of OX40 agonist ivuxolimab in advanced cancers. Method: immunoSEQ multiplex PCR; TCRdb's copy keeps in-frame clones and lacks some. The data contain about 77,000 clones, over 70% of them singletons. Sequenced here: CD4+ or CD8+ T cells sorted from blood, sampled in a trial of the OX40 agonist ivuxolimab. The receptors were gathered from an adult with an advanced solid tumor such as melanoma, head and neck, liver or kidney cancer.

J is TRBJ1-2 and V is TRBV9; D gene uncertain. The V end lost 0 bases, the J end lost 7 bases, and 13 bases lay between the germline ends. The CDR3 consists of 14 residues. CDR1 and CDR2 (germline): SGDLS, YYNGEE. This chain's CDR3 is CASSVVPTGGGYTF. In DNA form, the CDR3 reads TGTGCCAGCAGCGTAGTACCCACCGGCGGTGGCTACACCTTC.

CDR3 region: CASSHSTGANYGYTF. The DNA for the CDR3 is TGTGCCAGCAGCCACTCGACAGGGGCTAACTATGGCTACACCTTC. V and J are TRBV11-2 and TRBJ1-2; 8 positions match TRBD1. Looked up from germline, CDR1 is SGHAT and CDR2 is FQNNGV. V trimming: 5 bases; J trimming: 0 bases; junction bases outside the gene matches: 5. CDR3 size: 15 residues.

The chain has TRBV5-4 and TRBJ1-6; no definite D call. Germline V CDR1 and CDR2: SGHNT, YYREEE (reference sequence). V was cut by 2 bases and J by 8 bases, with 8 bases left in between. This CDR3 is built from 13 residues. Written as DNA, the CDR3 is TGTGCCAGCAGCTTACAGCTTTATTCACCCCTCCACTTT. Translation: CASSLQLYSPLHF.

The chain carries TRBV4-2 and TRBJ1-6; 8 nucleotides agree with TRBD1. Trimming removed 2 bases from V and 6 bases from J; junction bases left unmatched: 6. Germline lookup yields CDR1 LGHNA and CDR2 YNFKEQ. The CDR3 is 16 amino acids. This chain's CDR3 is CASSQLDRGFNSPLHF. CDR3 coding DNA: TGTGCCAGCAGCCAACTCGACAGGGGCTTTAATTCACCCCTCCACTTT.

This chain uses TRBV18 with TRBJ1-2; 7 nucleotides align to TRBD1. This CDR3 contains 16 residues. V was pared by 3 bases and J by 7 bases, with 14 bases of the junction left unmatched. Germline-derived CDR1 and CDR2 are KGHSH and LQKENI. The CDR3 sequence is CASSPEARGSIGGYTF. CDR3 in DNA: TGTGCCAGCTCACCTGAGGCCAGGGGGTCTATTGGTGGCTACACCTTC.

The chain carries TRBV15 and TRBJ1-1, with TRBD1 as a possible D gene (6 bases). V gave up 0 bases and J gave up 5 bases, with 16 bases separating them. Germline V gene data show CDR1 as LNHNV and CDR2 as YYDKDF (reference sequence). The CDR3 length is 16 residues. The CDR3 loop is CATSREVGALGTEAFF. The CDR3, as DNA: TGTGCCACCAGCAGAGAGGTGGGGGCGCTGGGGACTGAAGCTTTCTTT.

The CDR3: CASSSFGANYGYTF. The CDR3 DNA is TGTGCCAGCAGCTCGTTCGGGGCTAACTATGGCTACACCTTC. This sequence joins TRBV5-4 and TRBJ1-2; no clear D. This CDR3 region has 14 residues. V was pared by 3 bases and J by 0 bases, with 9 bases between. Looked up from germline, CDR1 is SGHNT and CDR2 is YYREEE (reference sequence).

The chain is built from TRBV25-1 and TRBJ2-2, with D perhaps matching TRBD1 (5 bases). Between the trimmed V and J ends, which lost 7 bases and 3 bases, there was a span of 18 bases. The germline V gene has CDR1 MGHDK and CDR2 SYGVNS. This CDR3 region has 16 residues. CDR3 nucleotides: TGTGCCAGCATCAATCCCAGGGCTGCGGACACCGGGGAGCTGTTTTTT. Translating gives CASINPRAADTGELFF.

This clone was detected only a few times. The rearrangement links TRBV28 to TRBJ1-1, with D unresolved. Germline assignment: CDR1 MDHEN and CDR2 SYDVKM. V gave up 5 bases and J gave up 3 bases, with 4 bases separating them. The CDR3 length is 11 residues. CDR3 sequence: CASSAYTEAFF. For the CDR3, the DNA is TGTGCCAGCAGTGCCTACACTGAAGCTTTCTTT. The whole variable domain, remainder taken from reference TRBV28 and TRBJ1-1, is DVKVTQSSRYLVKRTGEKVFLECVQDMDHENMFWYRQDPGLGLRLIYFSYDVKMKEKGDIPEGYSVSREKKERFSLILESASTNQTSMYLCASSAYTEAFFGQGTRLTVV.

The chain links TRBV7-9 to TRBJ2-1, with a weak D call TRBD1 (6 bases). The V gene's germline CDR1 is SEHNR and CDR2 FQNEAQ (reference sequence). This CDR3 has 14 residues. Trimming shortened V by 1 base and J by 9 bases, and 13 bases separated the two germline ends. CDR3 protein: CASSLETRGSEQFF. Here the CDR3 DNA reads TGTGCCAGCAGCTTAGAGACCAGGGGTAGTGAGCAGTTCTTC.

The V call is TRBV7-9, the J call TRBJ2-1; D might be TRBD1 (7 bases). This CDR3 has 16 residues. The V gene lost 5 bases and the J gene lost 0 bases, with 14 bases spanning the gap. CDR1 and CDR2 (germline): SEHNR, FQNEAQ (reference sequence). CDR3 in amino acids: CASSKLRGASYNEQFF. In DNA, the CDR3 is TGTGCCAGCAGCAAGCTCAGGGGGGCCTCCTACAATGAGCAGTTCTTC.

The CDR3 loop is CSVEGLVKNIQYF. CDR3 nucleotide sequence: TGCAGCGTTGAGGGTCTTGTCAAAAACATTCAGTACTTC. The rearrangement uses TRBV29-1 and TRBJ2-4; no clear D gene. With 3 bases removed from V and 3 bases from J, the gap between germline ends came to 9 bases. The CDR3 contains 13 residues. The germline V gene has CDR1 SQVTM and CDR2 ANQGSEA. Full variable domain (outside the CDR3, taken from reference TRBV29-1 and TRBJ2-4): SAVISQKPSRDICQRGTSLTIQCQVDSQVTMMFWYRQQPGQSLTLIATANQGSEATYESGFVIDKFPISRPNLTFSTLTVSNMSPEDSSIYLCSVEGLVKNIQYFGAGTRLSVL.

Here the CDR3 reads CASSASRSNEQFF. For the CDR3, the DNA is TGTGCCAGCAGCGCTTCAAGAAGCAATGAGCAGTTCTTC. V and J are TRBV7-2 and TRBJ2-1; the D is unclear. Germline V gives CDR1 SGHTA, CDR2 FQGNSA. The V end lost 5 bases, the J end lost 6 bases, and 11 bases lay between the germline ends. CDR3 length equals 13 residues. The full variable domain, its missing parts supplied by reference TRBV7-2 and TRBJ2-1, is GAGVSQSPSNKVTEKGKDVELRCDPISGHTALYWYRQSLGQGLEFLIYFQGNSAPDKSGLPSDRFSAERTGGSVSTLTIQRTQQEDSAVYLCASSASRSNEQFFGPGTRLTVL.

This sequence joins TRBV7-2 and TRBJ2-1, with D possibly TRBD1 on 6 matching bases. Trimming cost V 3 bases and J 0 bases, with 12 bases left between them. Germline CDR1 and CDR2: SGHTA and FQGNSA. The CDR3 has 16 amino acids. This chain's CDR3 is CASSFLGTNSYNEQFF. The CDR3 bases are TGTGCCAGCAGCTTCTTAGGGACAAACTCCTACAATGAGCAGTTCTTC.

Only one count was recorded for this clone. The CDR3 here is CASSQARTGVYEQYF. The CDR3 nucleotides are TGCGCCAGCAGCCAGGCACGGACAGGGGTCTACGAGCAGTACTTC. The chain recombines TRBV4-1 with TRBJ2-7, with 9 positions matching TRBD1. V shed 3 bases, J shed 3 bases, and the junction held 6 bases outside the gene matches. The CDR3 runs 15 residues. Looked up from germline, CDR1 is MGHRA and CDR2 is YSYEKL.

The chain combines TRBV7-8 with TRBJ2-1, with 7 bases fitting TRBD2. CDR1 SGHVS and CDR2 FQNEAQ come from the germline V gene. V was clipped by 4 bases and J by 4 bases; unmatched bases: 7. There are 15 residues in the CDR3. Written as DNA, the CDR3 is TGTGCCAGCAGCTACTACACTAGCGAGTACAATGAGCAGTTCTTC. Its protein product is CASSYYTSEYNEQFF. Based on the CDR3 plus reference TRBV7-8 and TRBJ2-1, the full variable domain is GAGVSQSPRYKVAKRGQDVALRCDPISGHVSLFWYQQALGQGPEFLTYFQNEAQLDKSGLPSDRFFAERPEGSVSTLKIQRTQQEDSAVYLCASSYYTSEYNEQFFGPGTRLTVL.

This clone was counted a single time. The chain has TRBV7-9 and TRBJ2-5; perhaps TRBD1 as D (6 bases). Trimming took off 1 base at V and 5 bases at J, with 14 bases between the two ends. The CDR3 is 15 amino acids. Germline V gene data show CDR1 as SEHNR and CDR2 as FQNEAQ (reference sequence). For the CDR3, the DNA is TGTGCCAGCAGCTTAGGAGGGACATCGGCGGAGACCCAGTACTTC. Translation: CASSLGGTSAETQYF. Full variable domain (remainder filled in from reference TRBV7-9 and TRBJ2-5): DTGVSQNPRHKITKRGQNVTFRCDPISEHNRLYWYRQTLGQGPEFLTYFQNEAQLEKSRLLSDRFSAERPKGSFSTLEIQRTEQGDSAMYLCASSLGGTSAETQYFGPGTRLLVL.

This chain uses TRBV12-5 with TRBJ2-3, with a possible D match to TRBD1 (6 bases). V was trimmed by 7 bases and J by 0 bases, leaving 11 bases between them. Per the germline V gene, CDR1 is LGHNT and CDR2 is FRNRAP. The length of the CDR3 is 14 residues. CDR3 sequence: CASARTASTDTQYF. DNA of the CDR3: TGTGCTAGTGCCCGGACAGCAAGCACAGATACGCAGTATTTT.

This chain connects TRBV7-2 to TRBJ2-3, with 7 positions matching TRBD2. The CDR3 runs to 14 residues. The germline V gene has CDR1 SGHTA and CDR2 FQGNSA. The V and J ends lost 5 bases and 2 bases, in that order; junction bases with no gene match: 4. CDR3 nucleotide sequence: TGTGCCAGCAGCACCGGGACTACCACAGATACGCAGTATTTT. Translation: CASSTGTTTDTQYF.

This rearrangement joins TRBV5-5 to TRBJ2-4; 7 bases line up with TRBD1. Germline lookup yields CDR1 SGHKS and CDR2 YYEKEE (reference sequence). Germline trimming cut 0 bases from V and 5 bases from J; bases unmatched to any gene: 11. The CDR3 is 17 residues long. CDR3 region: CASSLAVSRQGQNIQYF. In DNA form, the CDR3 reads TGTGCCAGCAGCTTGGCCGTTTCTCGACAGGGCCAAAACATTCAGTACTTC.